The clone carrying this T cell receptor (beta chain) was counted a few times. A much bigger clone sits one base away, suggesting this may be a read error. The germline V gene has CDR1 SGHNT and CDR2 YYREEE (reference sequence). This CDR3 contains 16 residues. J gave up 5 bases and V 3 bases, and 6 bases lay outside the gene matches. The sample comes from a study of beta chain features in type 1 diabetes. As every portion of the isolated RNA was reverse transcribed, the sequencing read expressed TCRB transcripts. The repertoire was sequenced with immunoSEQ multiplex PCR; TCRdb's copy has only in-frame clones and lacks some. Of around 280,000 clones listed, 7% to 9% are singletons.

This receptor was identified in a woman between 18 and 30 years old in good health. The rearrangement joins TRBV5-4 to TRBJ2-1; 12 bases are a match to TRBD2. Material: central memory CD4+ T cells from blood. The DNA of the CDR3 is TGTGCCAGCAGCTCCCCCGGACTAGCGGGAAACAATGAGCAGTTCTTC. This sequence encodes CASSSPGLAGNNEQFF.